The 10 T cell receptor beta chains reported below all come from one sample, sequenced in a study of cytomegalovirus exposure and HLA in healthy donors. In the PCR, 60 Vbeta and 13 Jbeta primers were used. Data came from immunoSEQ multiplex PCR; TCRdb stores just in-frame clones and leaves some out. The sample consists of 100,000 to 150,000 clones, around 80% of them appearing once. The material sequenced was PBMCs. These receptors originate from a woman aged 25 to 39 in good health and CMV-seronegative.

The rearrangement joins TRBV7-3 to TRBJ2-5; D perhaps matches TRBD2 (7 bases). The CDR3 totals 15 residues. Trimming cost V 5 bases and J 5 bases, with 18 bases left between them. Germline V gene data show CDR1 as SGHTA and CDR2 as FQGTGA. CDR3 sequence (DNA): TGTGCCAGCAGCCCTGGGGGGGGCACCCAGGAGACCCAGTACTTC. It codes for CASSPGGGTQETQYF.

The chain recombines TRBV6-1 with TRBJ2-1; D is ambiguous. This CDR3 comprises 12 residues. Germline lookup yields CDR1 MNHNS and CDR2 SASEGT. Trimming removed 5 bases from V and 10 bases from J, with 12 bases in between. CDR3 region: CASSRLIGEQFF. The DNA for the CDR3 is TGTGCCAGCAGTAGACTGATTGGGGAGCAGTTCTTC.

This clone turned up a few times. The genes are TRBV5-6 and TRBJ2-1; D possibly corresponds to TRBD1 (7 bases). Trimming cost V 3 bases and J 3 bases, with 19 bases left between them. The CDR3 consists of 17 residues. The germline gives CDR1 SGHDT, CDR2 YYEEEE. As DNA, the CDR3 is TGTGCCAGCAGCTCTGGCGGGACAGCGTATTACTACAATGAGCAGTTCTTC. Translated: CASSSGGTAYYYNEQFF. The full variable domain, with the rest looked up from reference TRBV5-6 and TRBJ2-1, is DAGVTQSPTHLIKTRGQQVTLRCSPKSGHDTVSWYQQALGQGPQFIFQYYEEEERQRGNFPDRFSGHQFPNYSSELNVNALLLGDSALYLCASSSGGTAYYYNEQFFGPGTRLTVL.

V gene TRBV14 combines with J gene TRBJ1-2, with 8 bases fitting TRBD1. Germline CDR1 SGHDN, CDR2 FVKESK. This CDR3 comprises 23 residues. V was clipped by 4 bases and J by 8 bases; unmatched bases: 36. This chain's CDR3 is CASSRKYPPRVPGQGWNRRGYTF. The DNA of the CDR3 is TGTGCCAGCAGCCGTAAATACCCCCCCCGGGTCCCAGGACAGGGATGGAACAGGAGAGGCTACACCTTC.

The CDR3 DNA sequence: TGTGCCAGCAGTGAAGTGCAGGAGGCGACCCAGTACTTC. Translating it yields CASSEVQEATQYF. The gene calls are TRBV6-5 and TRBJ2-5, with a weak D call TRBD2 (5 bases). Deletions cut 5 bases from V and 7 bases from J, with 14 bases between. This CDR3 has 13 residues. CDR1 and CDR2 from the germline V gene are MNHEY and SVGAGI.

The CDR3 nucleotides read TGTGCCAGCAGCCCGACAGGGATTAATTCACCCCTCCACTTT. Protein: CASSPTGINSPLHF. The chain is built from TRBV7-9 and TRBJ1-6; 7 nucleotides match TRBD1. The V and J ends lost 5 bases and 6 bases, in that order; junction bases with no gene match: 4. CDR1 and CDR2 from the germline V gene are SEHNR and FQNEAQ (reference sequence). The CDR3 totals 14 residues.

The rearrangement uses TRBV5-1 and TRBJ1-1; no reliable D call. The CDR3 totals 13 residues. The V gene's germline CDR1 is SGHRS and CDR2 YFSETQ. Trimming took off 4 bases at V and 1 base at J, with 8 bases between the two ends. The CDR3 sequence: CASSRTENTEAFF. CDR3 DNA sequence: TGCGCCAGCAGCCGTACAGAGAACACTGAAGCTTTCTTT. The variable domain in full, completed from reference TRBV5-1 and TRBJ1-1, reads KAGVTQTPRYLIKTRGQQVTLSCSPISGHRSVSWYQQTPGQGLQFLFEYFSETQRNKGNFPGRFSGRQFSNSRSEMNVSTLELGDSALYLCASSRTENTEAFFGQGTRLTVV.

CDR3 DNA: TGTGCCAGCAGCCTCGCGGCCCCTATAGCGCAGACCTACGAGCAGTACTTC. This gives the protein CASSLAAPIAQTYEQYF. The gene calls are TRBV27 and TRBJ2-7; D might be TRBD2 (5 bases). Per the germline V gene, CDR1 is MNHEY and CDR2 is SMNVEV (reference sequence). Deletions cut 6 bases from V and 2 bases from J, with 23 bases between. CDR3 length: 17 residues.

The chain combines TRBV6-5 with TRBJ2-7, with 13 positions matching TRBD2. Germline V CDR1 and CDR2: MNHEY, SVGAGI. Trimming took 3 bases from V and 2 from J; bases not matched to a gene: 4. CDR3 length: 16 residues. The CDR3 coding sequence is TGTGCCAGCAGTTATGGACTAGCGGGGGCCCCCTACGAGCAGTACTTC. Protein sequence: CASSYGLAGAPYEQYF.

CDR3 DNA: TGTGCCAGCAGCCCCGGACAGGGAAAGGGAGAAGCTTTCTTT. It codes for CASSPGQGKGEAFF. This chain joins TRBV11-3 and TRBJ1-1, with TRBD1 matching over 8 bases. This CDR3 spans 14 amino acids. Germline V gene lookup returns CDR1 SGHNT and CDR2 YENEEA. With V trimmed by 5 bases and J by 8 bases, 10 bases remained unmatched. Together with reference TRBV11-3 and TRBJ1-1, the CDR3 gives the full variable domain: EAGVVQSPRYKIIEKKQPVAFWCNPISGHNTLYWYLQNLGQGPELLIRYENEEAVDDSQLPKDRFSAERLKGVDSTLKIQPAELGDSAVYLCASSPGQGKGEAFFGQGTRLTVV.